This entry describes one TCR beta chain. This clonotype was seen many times. The target of this receptor is not known. Base qualities are not recorded, but no much larger clone differs from it by a single base. Ophthalmopathy patients had moderately to severely active disease, with a Clinical Activity Score of 3 or more, a NOSPECS grade of 4 or more, and a disease duration of less than 3 months. Any patient with an uncontrolled infection, another autoimmune disease, pregnancy or lactation was excluded. Diagnoses were established on the basis of clinical symptoms, serum thyroxine and TRAb, thyroid ultrasound, and orbital computed tomography. PBMCs were separated from 8 to 10 ml of fresh peripheral blood using Ficoll-Paque density gradient centrifugation. Trizol reagent was used to extract total RNA, and RNA quality was then checked on an Agilent 2100 Bioanalyzer. The TCR beta CDR3 regions were amplified from the RNA transcripts. The TCR CDR3 was subjected to a first round of RT-PCR using the HTBI primer set and the Qiagen OneStep RT-PCR kit. The libraries were constructed in a second round of multiplex PCR and then size-selected and purified. Sequencing of the libraries was done on an Illumina HiSeq2000 using paired-end 100 bp reads. Regarding the original processing steps: SOAPnuke was used to process the raw data, throwing out any read that contained adapters or uncalled bases, had a mean Phred below 15, or lacked an exact constant-primer or identifier match. High-quality paired reads were merged using COPE v1.2.5, and each unique nucleotide sequence was defined as a clonotype. MiTCR v1.1 was used to align clonotypes to the IMGT TRBV, TRBD and TRBJ reference segments. The analysis was restricted to V-J combinations with a frequency above 0.0001, which together covered about 99% of the repertoires. A TCS score was defined as the ratio between F50 (clonal expansion) and ExV (chaos), using BLOSUM62-based TCRdist between CDR3 peptides within each V-J. Welch's t-statistics and random forest reduced 450 to 600 V-J features to roughly 13, which were used in a naive Bayes classifier (R e1071). TCRdb cleaned the public reads at Q25 with fastp, built clones with MiXCR and kept in-frame beta chains. Here each entry gathers all rows of one CDR3 protein and keeps the most common genes and DNA. The authors' filters were not applied to this entry. Recorded for this sample are 300,000 to 450,000 distinct CDR3 sequences; approximately 14% of them occurred a single time. The ten largest make up roughly 21% of the sample.

The data were taken from a study of T cells in Graves' hyperthyroidism and ophthalmopathy (dated by TCRdb to about 2019). Context from the whole study: Peripheral blood samples were taken at initial diagnosis, before any treatment was given. To identify distinguishing TCR V-J signatures, a discovery cohort of around 98 patients was used, comprising roughly 45 with Graves' ophthalmopathy and approximately 58 with stable Graves' hyperthyroidism. An independent validation cohort of under 20 hyperthyroidism patients and 17 patients who later progressed to ophthalmopathy tested prospective prediction of ophthalmopathy. For training and testing, the roughly 100 patients in the discovery cohort were randomly divided in a 7:3 ratio. In several Graves' hyperthyroidism patients, the study also compared T-cell repertoires from thyroid tissue with T-cell repertoires from blood. After blood sampling, hyperthyroidism patients were treated with methimazole at a starting dose of 30 mg daily, and ophthalmopathy patients were treated with high-dose intravenous methylprednisolone. The paper reports TCR Vbeta CDR3 sequencing of over 120 peripheral blood samples: under 45 ophthalmopathy, roughly 80 hyperthyroidism and 17 progressor patients.

V is pared back by 4 bases and J by 1 base, with 14 bases lying between the germline termini. The CDR3 goes from the cysteine to the phenylalanine over 16 residues. Only the CDR3 DNA stays, 48 bases, in frame from base 1. Based on the germline V gene (reference sequence), the CDR1 and CDR2 sequences are SEHNR and FQNEAQ. What the work shows at the level of the full study, not this receptor alone: Most expanded thyroid clonotypes (frequency above 0.001) were also found in blood, which suggests that blood repertoires may mirror thyroid immune responses. In validation, the model predicted progression to ophthalmopathy with 55% to 71% sensitivity and 72% to 85% specificity, a median of around six months before onset. A model built on a 13 V-J signature distinguished ophthalmopathy from stable hyperthyroidism, reaching about 89% sensitivity and about 81% specificity in cross-validation and 80%/75% in testing. No statistical method was used to fix the sample size in advance, and group allocation was not hidden from the investigators.

The chain employs TRBV7-9 and TRBJ2-1, with the D segment identity uncertain. The sample taken for sequencing was blood. The sequence came from a woman in her twenties or thirties with Graves' ophthalmopathy. The CDR3 loop reads CASSSPSPASYNEQFF. Here is the DNA: TGTGCCAGCAGCTCCCCGTCCCCCGCTTCCTACAATGAGCAGTTCTTC. The variable domain in full, with residues beyond the CDR3 obtained from the reference TRBV7-9 and TRBJ2-1 genes, is DTGVSQNPRHKITKRGQNVTFRCDPISEHNRLYWYRQTLGQGPEFLTYFQNEAQLEKSRLLSDRFSAERPKGSFSTLEIQRTEQGDSAMYLCASSSPSPASYNEQFFGPGTRLTVL.